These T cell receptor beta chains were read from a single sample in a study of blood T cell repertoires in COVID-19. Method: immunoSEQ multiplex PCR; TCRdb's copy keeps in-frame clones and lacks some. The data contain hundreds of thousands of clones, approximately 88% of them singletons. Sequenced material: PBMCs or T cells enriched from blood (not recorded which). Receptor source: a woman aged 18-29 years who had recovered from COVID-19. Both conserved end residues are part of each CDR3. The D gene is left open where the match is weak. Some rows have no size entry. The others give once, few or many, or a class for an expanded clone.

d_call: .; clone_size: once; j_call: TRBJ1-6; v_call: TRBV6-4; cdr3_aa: CASSRDTLNNSPLHF; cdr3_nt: TGTGCCAGCAGTCGTGACACCCTTAATAATTCACCCCTCCACTTT
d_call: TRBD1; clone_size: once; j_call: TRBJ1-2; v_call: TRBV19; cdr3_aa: CASSMLTGPINYGYTF; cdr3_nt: TGTGCCAGTAGTATGCTGACAGGGCCGATAAACTATGGCTACACCTTC
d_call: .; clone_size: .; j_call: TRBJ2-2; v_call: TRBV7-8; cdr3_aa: CASSLEGQGPGELFF; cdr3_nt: TGTGCCAGCAGCTTAGAAGGGCAGGGGCCCGGGGAGCTGTTTTTT
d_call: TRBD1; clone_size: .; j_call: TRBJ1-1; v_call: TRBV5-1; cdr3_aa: CASSVGQVNTEAFF; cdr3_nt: TGCGCCAGCAGCGTGGGACAGGTGAACACTGAAGCTTTCTTT
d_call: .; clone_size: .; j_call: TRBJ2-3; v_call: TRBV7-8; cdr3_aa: CASSLYSRGGTDTQYF; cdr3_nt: TGTGCCAGCAGCCTCTACTCTAGGGGGGGGACAGATACGCAGTATTTT
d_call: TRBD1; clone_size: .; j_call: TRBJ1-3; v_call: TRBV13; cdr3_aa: CASSLTGTGNTIYF; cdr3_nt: TGTGCCAGCAGCTTGACAGGGACTGGAAACACCATATATTTT
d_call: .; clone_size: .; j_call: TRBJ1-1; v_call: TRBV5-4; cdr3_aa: CASSVVPLGDTEAFF; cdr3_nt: TGTGCCAGCAGCGTGGTGCCATTGGGAGACACTGAAGCTTTCTTT
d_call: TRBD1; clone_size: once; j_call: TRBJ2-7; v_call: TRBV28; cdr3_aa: CASSPSPGQYSYEQYF; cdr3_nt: TGTGCCAGCAGTCCCTCGCCGGGACAGTACTCCTACGAGCAGTACTTC
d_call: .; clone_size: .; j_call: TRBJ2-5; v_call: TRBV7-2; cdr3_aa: CASSYLAAGQETQYF; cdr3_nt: TGTGCCAGCAGCTACCTAGCTGCGGGCCAAGAGACCCAGTACTTC
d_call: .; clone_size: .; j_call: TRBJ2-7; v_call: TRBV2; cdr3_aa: CASSGEGSEQYF; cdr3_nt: TGTGCCAGCAGTGGAGAGGGCTCCGAGCAGTACTTC
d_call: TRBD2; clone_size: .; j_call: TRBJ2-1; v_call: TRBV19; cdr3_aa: CASSIDLAGGFISYNEQFF; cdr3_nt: TGTGCCAGTAGTATAGATCTGGCGGGGGGGTTCATTTCCTACAATGAGCAGTTCTTC
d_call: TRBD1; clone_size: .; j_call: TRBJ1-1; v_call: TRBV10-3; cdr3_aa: CAISVTGGESSNTEAFF; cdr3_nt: TGTGCCATCAGTGTTACAGGGGGCGAGTCTTCGAACACTGAAGCTTTCTTT
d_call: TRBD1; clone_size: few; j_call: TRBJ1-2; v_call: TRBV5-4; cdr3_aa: CASSRGTAGGYTF; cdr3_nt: TGTGCCAGCAGCCGCGGGACAGCAGGTGGCTACACCTTC
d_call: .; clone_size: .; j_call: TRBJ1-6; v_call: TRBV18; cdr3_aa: CASSPGWVGDLRSPLHF; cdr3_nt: TGTGCCAGCTCACCAGGGTGGGTAGGGGACTTACGTTCACCCCTCCACTTT
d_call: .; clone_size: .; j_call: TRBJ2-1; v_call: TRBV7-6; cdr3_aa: CASSLARDEQFF; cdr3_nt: TGTGCCAGCAGCTTAGCTCGGGATGAGCAGTTCTTC
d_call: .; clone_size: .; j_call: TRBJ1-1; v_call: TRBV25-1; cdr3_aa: CASSPDTNTEAFF; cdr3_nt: TGTGCCAGCAGTCCCGACACTAACACTGAAGCTTTCTTT
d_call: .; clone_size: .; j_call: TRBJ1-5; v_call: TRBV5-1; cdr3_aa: CASTQDAGGQPQHF; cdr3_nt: TGCGCCAGCACCCAAGACGCGGGGGGTCAGCCCCAGCATTTT
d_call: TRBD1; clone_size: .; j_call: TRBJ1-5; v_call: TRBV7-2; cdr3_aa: CASSIRGNQPQHF; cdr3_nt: TGTGCCAGCAGCATCAGGGGGAATCAGCCCCAGCATTTT
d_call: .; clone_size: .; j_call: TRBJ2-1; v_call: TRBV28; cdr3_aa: CASNPWGVNEQFF; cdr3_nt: TGTGCCAGCAACCCCTGGGGGGTCAATGAGCAGTTCTTC
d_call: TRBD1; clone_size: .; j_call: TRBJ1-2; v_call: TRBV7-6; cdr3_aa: CASSRGTGPYGYTF; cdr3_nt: TGTGCCAGCAGCAGAGGGACAGGTCCCTATGGCTACACCTTC
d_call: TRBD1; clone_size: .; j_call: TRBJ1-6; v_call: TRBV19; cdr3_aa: CASSIGQGVTPLHF; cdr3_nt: TGTGCCAGTAGTATCGGCCAGGGGGTAACACCCCTCCACTTT
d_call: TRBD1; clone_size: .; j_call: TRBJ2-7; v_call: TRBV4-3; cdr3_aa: CASSQRQGAFYEQYF; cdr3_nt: TGCGCCAGCAGCCAACGACAGGGGGCGTTTTACGAGCAGTACTTC
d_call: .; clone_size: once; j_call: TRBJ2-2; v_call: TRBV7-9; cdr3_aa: CASSFFNTGELFF; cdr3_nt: TGTGCCAGCAGCTTCTTCAACACCGGGGAGCTGTTTTTT
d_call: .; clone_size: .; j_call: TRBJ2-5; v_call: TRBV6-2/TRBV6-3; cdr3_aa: CASSYRRDQYF; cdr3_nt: TGTGCCAGCAGTTACAGACGGGACCAGTACTTC
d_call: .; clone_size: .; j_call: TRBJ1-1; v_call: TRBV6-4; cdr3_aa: CASSAEQGNEAFF; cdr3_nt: TGTGCCAGCAGCGCAGAACAGGGAAATGAAGCTTTCTTT
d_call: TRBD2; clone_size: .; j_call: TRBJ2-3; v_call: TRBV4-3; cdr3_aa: CASSRLTSGGEAGTQYF; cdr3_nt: TGCGCCAGCAGCCGCCTTACTAGCGGGGGCGAGGCTGGTACGCAGTATTTT
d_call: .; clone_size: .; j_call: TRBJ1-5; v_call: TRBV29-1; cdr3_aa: CSVAGANQPQHF; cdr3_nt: TGCAGCGTTGCGGGAGCGAATCAGCCCCAGCATTTT
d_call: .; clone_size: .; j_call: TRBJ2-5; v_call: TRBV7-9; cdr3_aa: CASSLATLYQETQYF; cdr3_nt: TGTGCCAGCAGCTTAGCGACACTGTACCAAGAGACCCAGTACTTC
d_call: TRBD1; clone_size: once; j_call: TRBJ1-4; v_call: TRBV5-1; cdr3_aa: CASSSGQGNEKLFF; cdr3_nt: TGCGCCAGCAGCTCAGGACAGGGGAATGAAAAACTGTTTTTT
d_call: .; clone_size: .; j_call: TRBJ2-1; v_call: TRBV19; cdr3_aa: CASSMGLRANEQFF; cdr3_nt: TGTGCCAGTAGTATGGGGTTGCGGGCGAATGAGCAGTTCTTC
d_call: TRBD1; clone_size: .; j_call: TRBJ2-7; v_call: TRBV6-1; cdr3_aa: CASSVRVVGTGSYEQYF; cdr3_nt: TGTGCCAGCAGTGTGAGGGTTGTTGGGACAGGTTCCTACGAGCAGTACTTC
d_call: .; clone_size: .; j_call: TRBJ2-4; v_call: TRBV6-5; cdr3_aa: CASSYSSQGAKNIQYF; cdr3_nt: TGTGCCAGCAGTTACTCGTCCCAGGGGGCCAAAAACATTCAGTACTTC
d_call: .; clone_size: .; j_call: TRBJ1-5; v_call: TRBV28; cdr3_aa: CASSSPGNQPQHF; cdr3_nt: TGTGCCAGCAGTTCCCCCGGGAATCAGCCCCAGCATTTT
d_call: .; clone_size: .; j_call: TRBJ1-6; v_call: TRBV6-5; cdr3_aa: CASSYVTGYNSPLHF; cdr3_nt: TGTGCCAGCAGTTACGTGACAGGCTATAATTCACCCCTCCACTTT
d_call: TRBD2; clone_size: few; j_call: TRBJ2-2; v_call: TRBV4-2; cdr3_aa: CASSQDIGLAGGHTGELFF; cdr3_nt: TGTGCCAGCAGCCAAGATATAGGACTAGCGGGAGGGCACACCGGGGAGCTGTTTTTT
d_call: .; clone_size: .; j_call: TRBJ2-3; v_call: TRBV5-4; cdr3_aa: CASSWDPEGTDTQYF; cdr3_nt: TGTGCCAGCAGCTGGGACCCGGAGGGGACAGATACGCAGTATTTT
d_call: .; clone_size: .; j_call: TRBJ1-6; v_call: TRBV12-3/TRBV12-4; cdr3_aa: CASSGFGGSPLHF; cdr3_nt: TGTGCCAGCAGTGGGTTCGGGGGTTCACCCCTCCACTTT
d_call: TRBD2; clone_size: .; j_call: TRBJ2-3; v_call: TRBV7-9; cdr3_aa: CASSLGLAGTDTQYF; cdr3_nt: TGTGCCAGCAGCCTGGGACTAGCGGGCACAGATACGCAGTATTTT
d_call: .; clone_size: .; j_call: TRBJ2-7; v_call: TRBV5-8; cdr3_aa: CASSRTYEQYF; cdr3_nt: TGTGCCAGCAGCCGTACCTACGAGCAGTACTTC
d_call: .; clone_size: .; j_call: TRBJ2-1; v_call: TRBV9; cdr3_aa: CASSGSRPGSYNEQFF; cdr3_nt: TGTGCCAGCAGCGGCTCCCGGCCGGGCTCCTACAATGAGCAGTTCTTC
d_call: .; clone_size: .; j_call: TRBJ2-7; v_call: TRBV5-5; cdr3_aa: CASSLDGRPTYEQYF; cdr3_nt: TGTGCCAGCAGCTTGGACGGGAGACCTACCTACGAGCAGTACTTC
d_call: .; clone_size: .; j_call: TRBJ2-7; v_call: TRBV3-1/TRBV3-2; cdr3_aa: CASSQERGFEQYF; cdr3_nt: TGTGCCAGCAGCCAAGAGCGCGGATTCGAGCAGTACTTC
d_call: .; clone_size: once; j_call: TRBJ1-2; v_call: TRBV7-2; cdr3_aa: CASSLVFRGGYGYTF; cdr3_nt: TGTGCCAGCAGCTTAGTATTCAGGGGCGGCTATGGCTACACCTTC
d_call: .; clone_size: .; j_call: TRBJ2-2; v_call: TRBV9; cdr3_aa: CASSVPVETGELFF; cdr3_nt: TGTGCCAGCAGCGTTCCGGTCGAAACCGGGGAGCTGTTTTTT
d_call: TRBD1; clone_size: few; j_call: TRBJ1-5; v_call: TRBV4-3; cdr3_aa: CASSQGTGINQPQHF; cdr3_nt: TGCGCCAGCAGCCAGGGGACAGGGATTAATCAGCCCCAGCATTTT
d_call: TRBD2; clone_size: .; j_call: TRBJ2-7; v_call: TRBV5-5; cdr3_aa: CASSPAGDYEQYF; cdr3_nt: TGTGCCAGCAGCCCGGCGGGGGACTACGAGCAGTACTTC
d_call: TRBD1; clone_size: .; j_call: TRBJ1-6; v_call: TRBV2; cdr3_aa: CASTLLTGDYSPLHF; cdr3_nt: TGTGCCAGCACGCTGTTGACAGGGGACTATTCACCCCTCCACTTT
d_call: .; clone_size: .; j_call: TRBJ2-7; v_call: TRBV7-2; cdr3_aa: CASSFFDKIYEQYF; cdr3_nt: TGTGCCAGCAGCTTCTTCGACAAGATCTACGAGCAGTACTTC
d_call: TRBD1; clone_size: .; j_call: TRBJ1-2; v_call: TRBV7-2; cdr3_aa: CASSLALPGARGYGYTF; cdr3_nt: TGTGCCAGCAGCTTAGCGTTACCAGGGGCCAGGGGGTATGGCTACACCTTC
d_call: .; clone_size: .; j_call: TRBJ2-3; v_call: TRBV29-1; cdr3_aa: CSVARGTIKDTQYF; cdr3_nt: TGCAGCGTTGCCCGGGGGACCATTAAAGATACGCAGTATTTT